This TCR beta chain was documented in a study of shared clonotypes between healthy human individuals. The table came from immunoSEQ multiplex PCR; TCRdb's copy has only in-frame clones and leaves some out. Found here are under 2,000,000 clones, about 95% of them singletons; the top ten hold 1.2%. As defined, naive CD8 cells were CD45RO-negative and positively selected for CCR7, with terminally differentiated effector memory CD45RA+ cells excluded. Per the germline V gene, CDR1 is MNHEY and CDR2 is SVGAGI. Trimming took 2 bases from V and 8 from J, leaving 10 bases between them. This CDR3 contains 13 residues.

The source is a man younger than 35 in good health. V gene TRBV6-5 combines with J gene TRBJ1-3; no definite D call. What was sequenced was naive CD8+ T cells sorted from blood. This CDR3 reads CASSYAEEDTIYF. The DNA for the CDR3 is TGTGCCAGCAGTTACGCCGAAGAGGACACCATATATTTT.